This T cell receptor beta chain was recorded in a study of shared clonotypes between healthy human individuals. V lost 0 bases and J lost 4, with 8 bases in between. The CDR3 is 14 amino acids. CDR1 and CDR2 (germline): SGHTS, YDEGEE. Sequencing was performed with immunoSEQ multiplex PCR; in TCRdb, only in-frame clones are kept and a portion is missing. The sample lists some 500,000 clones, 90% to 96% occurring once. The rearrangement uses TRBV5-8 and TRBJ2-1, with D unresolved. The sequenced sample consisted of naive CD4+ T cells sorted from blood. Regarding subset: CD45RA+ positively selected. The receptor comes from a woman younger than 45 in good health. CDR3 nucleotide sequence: TGTGCCAGCAGCTTGGTTCCGATATACAATGAGCAGTTCTTC. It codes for CASSLVPIYNEQFF.